One T cell receptor beta chain is described in this entry. Its antigen is still unknown. This sample stems from a study of cytomegalovirus exposure and HLA in healthy donors. Study conclusions and caveats: It was reportedly the case that the classifier diagnosed cytomegalovirus status with high specificity and sensitivity.

The PCR was carried out with 60 Vbeta primers and 13 Jbeta primers. Profiled with immunoSEQ multiplex PCR; TCRdb holds only in-frame clones, not every one. In the table there are some 160,000 clones, around 84% of which are singletons. There are 13 residues in the CDR3. The germline CDR1 and CDR2 sequences are MNHEY and SVGAGI. Trimming took 6 bases from V and 6 from J, leaving 14 bases between them. This chain connects TRBV6-5 to TRBJ1-2; the D gene is possibly TRBD1 (5 bases). This sequence originates from a man between 50 and 59 years old in good health and CMV-seropositive. Sequenced: PBMCs. CDR3 region: CASRGGGENGYTF. In DNA, the CDR3 is TGTGCCAGCAGGGGGGGAGGGGAAAATGGCTACACCTTC.